Below, 16 T cell receptor beta chains from the same sample are listed, as sequenced in a study of CD4+ T cells in melanoma. Data came from immunoSEQ multiplex PCR; TCRdb stores just in-frame clones and leaves some out. The sample includes 13,000 to 15,000 clones, 60% to 75% seen only once; the top ten take around 9.9%. Sequenced material: cells from a culture (not recorded whether cultured in vitro). The receptors come from a human donor with melanoma.

In this sample, this clone turned up once. The chain recombines TRBV4-1 with TRBJ1-6, with no clear D. Trimming took 0 bases from V and 3 from J, leaving 9 bases between them. Germline V gene lookup returns CDR1 MGHRA and CDR2 YSYEKL. This CDR3 spans 16 amino acids. In DNA, the CDR3 is TGCGCCAGCAGCCAAGATTTGAACAGCTATAATTCACCCCTCCACTTT. Protein product: CASSQDLNSYNSPLHF.

The chain recombines TRBV6-1 with TRBJ2-3, with a tentative D call TRBD1 (5 bases). The CDR3 has 15 amino acids. V gave up 2 bases and J gave up 2 bases, with 11 bases separating them. The germline gives CDR1 MNHNS, CDR2 SASEGT. The CDR3 sequence: CASSEYAGPTDTQYF. The CDR3 DNA follows: TGTGCCAGCAGTGAATACGCAGGGCCCACAGATACGCAGTATTTT.

The chain carries TRBV6-6 and TRBJ1-3; D uncertain. CDR3 length: 13 residues. V was clipped by 6 bases and J by 3 bases, with 9 bases between them. CDR1 is MNHNY, CDR2 SVGAGI, per germline (reference sequence). The CDR3: CASRGYYGNTIYF. The CDR3 DNA reads TGTGCCAGCAGGGGGTATTATGGAAACACCATATATTTT.

About this clone itself: This sample also contains other DNA sequences that code for the same CDR3. The chain employs TRBV2 and TRBJ2-1, with 9 bases that match TRBD2. The CDR3 spans 14 residues. Germline CDR1 reads SNHLY; CDR2 reads FYNNEI. V was clipped by 4 bases and J by 4 bases; unmatched bases: 2. The CDR3 bases are TGTGCCAGCAGTGTTCTAGCGGGGTACAATGAGCAGTTCTTC. Translated: CASSVLAGYNEQFF.

In its sample, this clone is medium-sized. This rearrangement joins TRBV7-9 to TRBJ1-2; D unresolved. Trimming took 3 bases from V and 0 from J, leaving 5 bases between them. This CDR3 region has 13 residues. Germline CDR1 and CDR2: SEHNR and FQNEAQ (reference sequence). In DNA, the CDR3 is TGTGCCAGCAGCTTTTTGGCTAACTATGGCTACACCTTC. Translating gives CASSFLANYGYTF. Full variable domain (missing parts from reference TRBV7-9 and TRBJ1-2): DTGVSQNPRHKITKRGQNVTFRCDPISEHNRLYWYRQTLGQGPEFLTYFQNEAQLEKSRLLSDRFSAERPKGSFSTLEIQRTEQGDSAMYLCASSFLANYGYTFGSGTRLTVV.

The V and J genes are TRBV27 and TRBJ1-2, with D unresolved. There are 16 residues in the CDR3. The germline gives CDR1 MNHEY, CDR2 SMNVEV (reference sequence). V gave up 1 base and J gave up 1 base, with 13 bases separating them. CDR3 sequence: CASSLLGRGLNYGYTF. The DNA of the CDR3 is TGTGCCAGCAGTTTATTGGGCCGGGGTCTTAACTATGGCTACACCTTC.

The chain uses TRBV6-6 and TRBJ1-1; D gene unclear. Germline assignment: CDR1 MNHNY and CDR2 SVGAGI (reference sequence). The CDR3 has 13 residues. V lost 0 bases and J 2 bases, leaving 4 bases between the germline ends. CDR3 nucleotides: TGTGCCAGCAGTTACTCGACTAACACTGAAGCTTTCTTT. It yields the protein CASSYSTNTEAFF.

This clone showed up just once. The chain has TRBV10-2 and TRBJ1-4; no reliable D call. The CDR3 covers 13 residues. Looked up from germline, CDR1 is WSHSY and CDR2 is SAAADI. The V and J ends lost 2 bases and 2 bases respectively, with 3 bases between them. The CDR3 DNA reads as TGCGCCAGCAGTGAGCAGACTAATGAAAAACTGTTTTTT. Translating gives CASSEQTNEKLFF.

The chain has TRBV18 and TRBJ1-2; 11 nucleotides line up with TRBD1. The CDR3 totals 16 residues. Germline V gives CDR1 KGHSH, CDR2 LQKENI. V dropped 3 bases and J dropped 4; count of bases not matched to a gene: 7. CDR3 DNA: TGTGCCAGCTCACCGGACAGGGGGCCCTCCCTCTATGGCTACACCTTC. Its protein is CASSPDRGPSLYGYTF.

CDR3 sequence (DNA): TGTGCCAGCAGCCGGCAGAGAGGGATTAACACCGGGGAGCTGTTTTTT. Residues: CASSRQRGINTGELFF. This chain joins TRBV4-2 and TRBJ2-2, with D maybe TRBD2 (5 bases). This CDR3 is built from 16 residues. Germline V CDR1 and CDR2: LGHNA, YNFKEQ. The V gene lost 4 bases and the J gene lost 2 bases, with 14 bases spanning the gap.

The chain joins TRBV6-6 to TRBJ1-1, with a weak D call TRBD1 (6 bases). The germline V gene encodes CDR1 MNHNY and CDR2 SVGAGI (reference sequence). The CDR3 runs to 14 residues. The V end was cut by 2 bases, the J end by 1 base, with 8 bases between. The CDR3 coding sequence is TGTGCCAGCAGTTACGGGGACACGAACACTGAAGCTTTCTTT. Amino acids: CASSYGDTNTEAFF.

The chain uses TRBV5-1 and TRBJ2-3, with D possibly being TRBD2 (6 bases). Trimming took 4 bases from V and 6 from J, leaving 18 bases between them. Germline loops: CDR1 SGHRS, CDR2 YFSETQ. This CDR3 has 15 residues. CDR3 protein: CASSLVSGGADTQYF. CDR3 coding DNA: TGCGCCAGCAGCCTGGTGTCCGGGGGTGCGGATACGCAGTATTTT.

This sequence joins TRBV6-5 and TRBJ2-7; D ambiguous. The V end lost 6 bases, the J end lost 4 bases, and 16 bases lay between the germline ends. CDR3 length: 14 amino acids. Germline V gene data show CDR1 as MNHEY and CDR2 as SVGAGI. CDR3 in DNA: TGTGCCAGCAGCCCGTCGCTATGGGGATACGAGCAGTACTTC. It specifies CASSPSLWGYEQYF.

J is TRBJ2-7 and V is TRBV18; a weak D match, TRBD1 (6 bases). The CDR3 has 17 amino acids. V lost 6 bases to trimming and J lost 0 bases, with 21 bases between them. Germline V gene data show CDR1 as KGHSH and CDR2 as LQKENI. The CDR3 protein is CASSLTVMGASSYEQYF. CDR3 nucleotide sequence: TGTGCCAGCTCGCTCACCGTAATGGGGGCTAGCTCCTACGAGCAGTACTTC.

The chain couples TRBV5-1 to TRBJ1-2; TRBD1 agrees at 7 bases. With 3 bases clipped from V and 8 bases from J, the junction kept 19 bases outside the gene matches. In germline, CDR1 is SGHRS, CDR2 YFSETQ. The CDR3 is 17 amino acids. CDR3 bases: TGCGCCAGCAGCTCATCACCCCGGGACAGAGACGATAAGGGCTACACCTTC. Residues: CASSSSPRDRDDKGYTF. Filled out from reference TRBV5-1 and TRBJ1-2, the complete variable domain reads KAGVTQTPRYLIKTRGQQVTLSCSPISGHRSVSWYQQTPGQGLQFLFEYFSETQRNKGNFPGRFSGRQFSNSRSEMNVSTLELGDSALYLCASSSSPRDRDDKGYTFGSGTRLTVV.

The chain uses TRBV2 and TRBJ1-1, with 8 nucleotides matching TRBD1. The junction had 6 bases not matched to a gene; V was cut back by 5 bases and J by 4 bases. In germline, CDR1 is SNHLY, CDR2 FYNNEI. This CDR3 spans 14 amino acids. CDR3 sequence reads: CASSYRGVSTEAFF. CDR3 bases: TGTGCCAGCAGTTACAGGGGGGTCTCCACTGAAGCTTTCTTT.